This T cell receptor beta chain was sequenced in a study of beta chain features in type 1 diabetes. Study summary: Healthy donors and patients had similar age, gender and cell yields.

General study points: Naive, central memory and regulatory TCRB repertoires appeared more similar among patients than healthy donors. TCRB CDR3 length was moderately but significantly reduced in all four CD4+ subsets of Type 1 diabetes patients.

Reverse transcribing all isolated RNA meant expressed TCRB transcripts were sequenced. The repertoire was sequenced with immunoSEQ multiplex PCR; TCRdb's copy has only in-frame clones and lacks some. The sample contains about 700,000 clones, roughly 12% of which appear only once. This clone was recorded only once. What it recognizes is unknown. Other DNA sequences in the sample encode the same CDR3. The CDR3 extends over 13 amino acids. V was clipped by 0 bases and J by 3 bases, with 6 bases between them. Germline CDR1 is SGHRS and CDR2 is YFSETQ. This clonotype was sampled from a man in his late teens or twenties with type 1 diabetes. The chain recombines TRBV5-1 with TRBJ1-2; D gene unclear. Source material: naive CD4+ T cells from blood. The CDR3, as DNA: TGCGCCAGCAGCTTGGACGGTGACTATGGCTACACCTTC. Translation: CASSLDGDYGYTF.